This T cell receptor beta chain stems from a study of spatial heterogeneity in lung cancer (dated by TCRdb to between 2018 and 2021). Background on the whole study: Beta-chain transcripts were consistently detected in greater numbers than alpha-chain transcripts, which likely reflected higher beta-chain transcript abundance. In the raw uncorrected reads, each unique combination of TCR and UMI appeared more than ten times on average. In non-small cell lung cancer, the study made a quantitative comparison of TCR alpha and beta repertoires among multiple tumor regions, matched nontumor lung and blood. Nonsynonymous mutation counts, determined by whole-exome sequencing of tumor tissue, were related to features of the TCR repertoire. Both alpha and beta chains were TCR-sequenced in samples taken at surgery, namely 220 tumor regions, approximately 66 matched nontumor lung samples and 56 PBMC samples. Overall results and qualifications from the work: Ubiquitous expanded tumor TCRs were found in blood more often at tumor resection than at routine follow-up. Confirming at a functional level the hypothesis that regional TCRs recognize regional mutations was considered to require additional single-cell paired TCR alpha and beta sequencing.

This clonotype was counted many times. The antigen it recognizes is unknown. Base-call qualities are not available, and no considerably larger clone is one nucleotide away. What the time point label conveys for this sample: sample taken at primary tumor resection. Whole RNA extracted from tumor and nontumor lung tissue, or from cryopreserved PBMC samples, was used for TCR sequencing without cell sorting. The donors were 70 or so patients from the lung TRACERx cohort who had early-stage, untreated non-small cell lung cancer. Patients were selected for TCR sequencing only if sufficient RNA was available from at least two tumor regions. Receptor amplification or capture employed 5' RACE. Reads for this sample came from a NextSeq 500. The TCR library protocol attached a unique molecular identifier to each TCR cDNA molecule to allow correction of PCR and sequencing errors. Under the source paper's analysis protocol: Decombinator tools were used for TCR identification, UMI-based error correction and CDR3 extraction. TCRs above a frequency of 2 per 1,000, corresponding to the top 1% of the tumor frequency distribution, were defined as expanded. Renyi diversity was computed with the R vegan package after each repertoire had been subsampled 100 times to 5,000 TCRs. CDR3 similarity networks were built from amino acid triplet string-kernel similarity, connecting CDR3s with pairwise similarity above 0.82. The public reads were reanalyzed by TCRdb: fastp trimming at Q25, MiXCR alignment, in-frame beta chains only. Here each entry gathers all rows of one CDR3 protein and keeps the most common genes and DNA. In this record, the V and J calls reflect TCRdb's handling and not the investigators' own analysis. The sample yields about 17,000 distinct CDR3 sequences; about 22% were counted once. Around a fifth of the sample comes from the top ten.

Material: PBMCs, obtained at surgery. The TCR was taken from a female donor with early-stage non-small cell lung cancer.

The base sequence is TGTGCCAGTTCCAGGAGGGGCAATCAGCCCCAGCATTTT. The translation is CASSRRGNQPQHF. The rearrangement combines TRBV27 with TRBJ1-5; the D gene assignment is ambiguous. CDR1 MNHEY and CDR2 SMNVEV are derived from the germline V gene (reference sequence). V is cut by 9 bases and J by 2 bases, and the space between the germline ends is 11 bases. Reading from cysteine to phenylalanine, the CDR3 counts 13 amino acids. The sequence is cut down to CDR3 DNA, 39 bases in frame from base 1.